This T cell receptor beta chain was sequenced for a study of blood T cells in healthy people across ages. Study-wide points: Across the age range, TCR beta diversity per million T cells fell in a roughly linear way. The study found TCR beta diversity correlated strongly with naive T cell percentage.

Using a J-beta primer mix together with a sample-barcoded 5' primer, a second PCR was run for roughly 6 to 12 cycles. From the 5' RACE reads, TCRdb called clonotypes with MiXCR, one entry per CDR3 protein. Of roughly 1,700,000 distinct CDR3 sequences listed, roughly 28% are singletons. The individuals who served as donors were healthy Caucasians living in Russia, aged roughly 6 to 95. The total RNA that was extracted per sample amounted to at least 5.5 micrograms. In the case of this clonotype: What it binds is unknown.

Germline assignment: CDR1 MNHEY and CDR2 SVGAGI. CDR3 length: 14 residues. Losses at the gene ends were 7 bases for V and 0 bases for J; bases not matched to a gene: 4. The material sequenced was blood. The receptor was isolated from a woman in her thirties in good health. J is TRBJ1-1 and V is TRBV6-5, with 8 bases matching TRBD1. The CDR3 coding sequence is TGTGCCAGCATTCGACAGGGGATGAACACTGAAGCTTTCTTT. Its translation: CASIRQGMNTEAFF.